These 22 T cell receptor beta chains were all obtained from the same sample, sequenced in a study of cytomegalovirus exposure and HLA in healthy donors. Primers for the PCR totalled 60 Vbeta and 13 Jbeta. Assay used: immunoSEQ multiplex PCR; TCRdb lists only in-frame clones, some missing. The sample yields 100,000 or so clones, 60% to 85% seen once. The sample consisted of PBMCs. The receptors were gathered from a male donor in good health and CMV-seronegative.

The chain carries TRBV19 and TRBJ1-5; D may be TRBD1 (6 bases). From germline, CDR1 is LNHDA and CDR2 SQIVND (reference sequence). The V end was cut by 2 bases, the J end by 6 bases, with 14 bases between. The CDR3 consists of 15 residues. The CDR3 DNA reads as TGTGCCAGTAGTATATCTGGGGGGGGCTCTCAGCCCCAGCATTTT. It translates to CASSISGGGSQPQHF.

The chain recombines TRBV11-3 with TRBJ2-3, with 8 bases matching TRBD2. The V gene's germline CDR1 is SGHNT and CDR2 YENEEA. The CDR3 covers 16 residues. The ends lost 4 bases at V and 0 bases at J; junction bases unmatched: 6. The CDR3 sequence: CASSSVAGLSTDTQYF. CDR3 coding DNA: TGTGCCAGCAGCTCCGTAGCGGGATTAAGCACAGATACGCAGTATTTT. Complete variable domain (other parts from reference TRBV11-3 and TRBJ2-3): EAGVVQSPRYKIIEKKQPVAFWCNPISGHNTLYWYLQNLGQGPELLIRYENEEAVDDSQLPKDRFSAERLKGVDSTLKIQPAELGDSAVYLCASSSVAGLSTDTQYFGPGTRLTVL.

CDR3 bases: TGTGCCAGCAGAGGGGCTGGCACCGGGGAGCTGTTTTTT. It specifies CASRGAGTGELFF. The chain couples TRBV11-3 to TRBJ2-2, with a weak D call TRBD1 (5 bases). CDR3 length equals 13 residues. V dropped 6 bases and J dropped 4 bases, with 9 bases sitting between them. The germline V gene encodes CDR1 SGHNT and CDR2 YENEEA.

The chain links TRBV5-6 to TRBJ2-7; D remains unclear. The CDR3 is 14 residues long. V shed 0 bases and J shed 6 bases, with 13 bases lying between them. The germline V gene encodes CDR1 SGHDT and CDR2 YYEEEE. The CDR3 here is CASSLALARSEQYF. The CDR3 bases are TGTGCCAGCAGCTTGGCCCTGGCTCGCTCCGAGCAGTACTTC. Based on the CDR3 plus reference TRBV5-6 and TRBJ2-7, the full variable domain is DAGVTQSPTHLIKTRGQQVTLRCSPKSGHDTVSWYQQALGQGPQFIFQYYEEEERQRGNFPDRFSGHQFPNYSSELNVNALLLGDSALYLCASSLALARSEQYFGPGTRLTVT.

This clone was seen a few times. The chain recombines TRBV7-2 with TRBJ2-1; weak D call: TRBD2 (6 bases). V lost 5 bases, J lost 15 bases, and 17 bases lay in between. Germline V CDR1 and CDR2: SGHTA, FQGNSA. The CDR3 length is 12 residues. CDR3 amino acids: CASSRGGTRGFF. CDR3 nucleotide sequence: TGTGCCAGCAGCCGCGGCGGGACTCGGGGGTTCTTC.

This chain joins TRBV6-4 and TRBJ1-1; 9 nucleotides agree with TRBD1. The CDR3 totals 17 residues. With 2 bases clipped from V and 1 base from J, the junction kept 8 bases outside the gene matches. Germline V lookup: CDR1 MRHNA, CDR2 SNTAGT. CDR3 protein: CASSDDTGTGWNTEAFF. Here the CDR3 DNA reads TGTGCCAGCAGTGACGATACCGGGACAGGGTGGAACACTGAAGCTTTCTTT.

The chain combines TRBV5-1 with TRBJ2-1; TRBD1 aligns across 7 bases. Per the germline V gene, CDR1 is SGHRS and CDR2 is YFSETQ. V shed 2 bases, J shed 0 bases, and the junction held 11 bases outside the gene matches. The CDR3 contains 18 residues. As DNA, the CDR3 is TGCGCCAGCAGCTTAGAGGGGGCAGTTCCCTCCTCCTACAATGAGCAGTTCTTC. Its translation is CASSLEGAVPSSYNEQFF.

V and J are TRBV9 and TRBJ2-2, with a tentative D call TRBD2 (6 bases). The CDR3 totals 15 residues. With 3 bases removed from V and 5 bases from J, the gap between germline ends came to 14 bases. Germline CDR1 is SGDLS and CDR2 is YYNGEE. The CDR3 protein is CASSARLGDTGELFF. The CDR3 DNA reads TGTGCCAGCAGCGCCCGACTAGGAGATACCGGGGAGCTGTTTTTT.

V is TRBV6-1 and J is TRBJ1-1, with TRBD1 identical over 8 bases. Germline V gene data show CDR1 as MNHNS and CDR2 as SASEGT. CDR3 length equals 14 residues. Losses at the gene ends were 10 bases for V and 1 base for J; bases not matched to a gene: 8. Here the CDR3 DNA reads TGTGCCACCCAGGGACAGGCGGGGAACACTGAAGCTTTCTTT. Translating gives CATQGQAGNTEAFF.

J is TRBJ2-7 and V is TRBV19; perhaps TRBD2 as D (6 bases). V dropped 4 bases and J dropped 5 bases, with 21 bases sitting between them. The CDR3 consists of 16 residues. Germline CDR1 and CDR2: LNHDA and SQIVND (reference sequence). The CDR3: CASSNGFGGWPDEQYF. In nucleotides, the CDR3 is TGTGCCAGTAGTAACGGATTCGGGGGATGGCCCGACGAGCAGTACTTC.

Concerning this clone itself: An end of the junction differs from the germline gene, which may be a read error. The chain links TRBV5-8 to TRBJ2-1; TRBD2 agrees at 8 bases. The germline CDR1 and CDR2 sequences are SGHTS and YDEGEE. The CDR3 is made up of 15 amino acids. In DNA, the CDR3 is TGTGCCAGCAGCTTGACTAGCGGTTACAACAACGAGCAGTTCTTC. This encodes CASSLTSGYNNEQFF.

The gene calls are TRBV19 and TRBJ2-5; 14 positions agree with TRBD2. The CDR3 length is 16 residues. The V and J ends lost 5 bases and 5 bases, in that order; junction bases with no gene match: 7. Germline V gene sequence: CDR1 LNHDA, CDR2 SQIVND (reference sequence). The CDR3 spells CASSSGLAGGRETQYF. Here the CDR3 DNA reads TGTGCCAGTAGTTCTGGACTAGCGGGAGGACGCGAGACCCAGTACTTC. Full variable domain (remainder filled in from reference TRBV19 and TRBJ2-5): DGGITQSPKYLFRKEGQNVTLSCEQNLNHDAMYWYRQDPGQGLRLIYYSQIVNDFQKGDIAEGYSVSREKKESFPLTVTSAQKNPTAFYLCASSSGLAGGRETQYFGPGTRLLVL.

V usage is TRBV18 and J usage is TRBJ2-7, with D perhaps TRBD1 (6 bases). Trimming stripped 2 bases from V and 1 base from J, with 12 bases between. The CDR3 loop spans 15 amino acids. Germline V CDR1 and CDR2: KGHSH, LQKENI. The CDR3 region is CASSPAPGQSYEQYF. Written as DNA, the CDR3 is TGTGCCAGCTCACCAGCGCCGGGACAATCCTACGAGCAGTACTTC.

The chain uses TRBV15 and TRBJ2-1; 12 bases match TRBD2. J was trimmed by 3 bases and V by 4 bases; bases with no gene match: 7. CDR1 and CDR2 from the germline V gene are LNHNV and YYDKDF (reference sequence). The CDR3 has 17 amino acids. CDR3 nucleotides: TGTGCCACCAGCAAACTAGCGGGAGGCTCCCTCTACAATGAGCAGTTCTTC. This sequence encodes CATSKLAGGSLYNEQFF.

The chain carries TRBV5-4 and TRBJ2-2, with 11 bases lining up with TRBD2. CDR1 SGHNT and CDR2 YYREEE come from the germline V gene (reference sequence). This CDR3 region has 16 residues. Losses at the gene ends were 7 bases for V and 0 bases for J; bases not matched to a gene: 5. For the CDR3, the DNA is TGTGCCAGCGGGGCTAGCGGGAGGACGAACACCGGGGAGCTGTTTTTT. Translating gives CASGASGRTNTGELFF.

The chain's CDR3 is CASSIGLAYEQYF. CDR3 nucleotide sequence: TGTGCCAGCAGTATCGGACTAGCTTACGAGCAGTACTTC. The J gene is TRBJ2-7, the V gene TRBV27; 8 bases are shared with TRBD2. This CDR3 contains 13 residues. CDR1 MNHEY and CDR2 SMNVEV come from the germline V gene (reference sequence). V lost 5 bases, J lost 4 bases, and 4 bases stayed unmatched.

V gene TRBV6-6 combines with J gene TRBJ2-7; 10 bases map to TRBD2. The CDR3 totals 15 residues. The V and J ends lost 4 bases and 5 bases, in that order; junction bases with no gene match: 8. Germline V CDR1 and CDR2: MNHNY, SVGAGI (reference sequence). The CDR3 DNA reads TGTGCCAGCAGTTCCAACCTAGCGGGAGCAAACGAGCAGTACTTC. This codes for CASSSNLAGANEQYF.

This sequence joins TRBV25-1 and TRBJ2-3; D is unresolved. Deletions cut 3 bases from V and 3 bases from J, with 13 bases between. The CDR3 totals 15 residues. Germline V gene sequence: CDR1 MGHDK, CDR2 SYGVNS. CDR3 in amino acids: CASSDSKSSTDTQYF. The CDR3 bases are TGTGCCAGCAGTGATAGCAAATCGTCGACAGATACGCAGTATTTT.

This clone was counted a single time. The V gene is TRBV7-9, the J gene TRBJ2-5; D is undetermined. This CDR3 is built from 11 residues. Trimming shortened V by 6 bases and J by 5 bases, and 7 bases separated the two germline ends. Germline CDR1 is SEHNR and CDR2 is FQNEAQ (reference sequence). The CDR3 region is CASRAGETQYF. The CDR3 DNA reads TGTGCCAGCAGGGCCGGGGAGACCCAGTACTTC.

This chain connects TRBV7-9 to TRBJ2-7; no firm D call. CDR1 and CDR2 (germline): SEHNR, FQNEAQ (reference sequence). V shed 6 bases and J shed 2 bases, with 5 bases lying between them. This CDR3 region has 11 residues. CDR3 protein: CASSDTYEQYF. The CDR3 DNA follows: TGTGCCAGCAGTGACACCTACGAGCAGTACTTC.

This chain connects TRBV2 to TRBJ2-7; the D gene is possibly TRBD1 (6 bases). The CDR3 length is 12 residues. Germline V lookup: CDR1 SNHLY, CDR2 FYNNEI. V lost 5 bases and J lost 4, with 9 bases in between. CDR3 DNA sequence: TGTGCCAGCAGTCTAGGACAGTACGAGCAGTACTTC. Its translation: CASSLGQYEQYF.

The chain joins TRBV2 to TRBJ2-2; D gene ambiguous. Trimming took 7 bases from V and 7 from J, leaving 13 bases between them. Germline V CDR1 and CDR2: SNHLY, FYNNEI. This CDR3 is built from 13 residues. The CDR3 coding sequence is TGTGCCAGCACCAAAGAGGTGGGCGGGGAGCTGTTTTTT. Amino acid sequence: CASTKEVGGELFF. Together with reference TRBV2 and TRBJ2-2, the CDR3 gives the full variable domain: EPEVTQTPSHQVTQMGQEVILRCVPISNHLYFYWYRQILGQKVEFLVSFYNNEISEKSEIFDDQFSVERPDGSNFTLKIRSTKLEDSAMYFCASTKEVGGELFFGEGSRLTVL.